Sequencing of this TCR beta chain was carried out in a study of blood T cell repertoires in COVID-19 (dated by TCRdb to 2018 to 2020). Study-level background: Collaborator samples came from the United States, Italy and Spain and covered acute and convalescent phases of COVID-19. The material from the prospective study consisted of cDNA or gDNA derived from T cells, B-cell-depleted T cells, or PBMCs. The dataset comprised deeply sampled blood TCRbeta repertoires from subjects exposed to, actively infected with, or recovered from COVID-19. The repertoires were released in a freely available public database intended as a resource for research on the immune response to SARS-CoV-2. Samples were obtained from the ongoing ImmuneRACE study (first 160 participants) and from about 1,300 subjects provided by 6 global collaborators. Nearly every sample came with metadata listing a de-identified subject ID, COVID-19 status, age in years and sex. Where available, HLA class I and class II types were taken from metadata supplied by the sample provider and were not determined by assay-based typing. General findings and caveats noted by the study authors: The amount of clinical and demographic metadata varied by source and participant and was provided uncurated.

TCRbeta CDR3 regions were amplified from genomic DNA using the immunoSEQ Assay, a bias-controlled multiplex PCR. The study's processing was this. The number of nucleated cells in each sample was estimated from the amplification of reference gene primers within the assay. To quantify the absolute abundance of each unique TCRbeta CDR3 rearrangement, sequence reads were collapsed and filtered. For each sample, productive Simpson clonality was calculated as the square root of Simpson's diversity index over productive rearrangements. What TCRdb holds here is the immuneACCESS table cut down to in-frame rearrangements. Part of the clones is not present; checked against another copy, under half of the missing clones reflect an unresolved V gene, and the others are unexplained. V and J calls and clone size follow that table, whereas D and trimming were derived from the DNA. The sample includes roughly 250,000 clones, with about 87% observed a single time. The ten largest clones represent about 2.9% of the sample.

Participants in the prospective study were enrolled through a virtual design, were aged roughly 18 to 90 years, and lived in roughly 25 United States geographic areas. In the prospective study, participants were assigned to cohorts based on the clinical history participants reported in a screening survey and a study questionnaire. Exposed participants had been in contact, within 2 weeks of entering the study, with a person who had a PCR-confirmed or clinician-diagnosed case of COVID-19. Mobile phlebotomists in the prospective study collected whole blood, serum and a nasopharyngeal or oropharyngeal swab from every participant. Over a roughly 2-month period, participants in the prospective study had the option of providing additional blood draws and questionnaires. Before DNA extraction, blood samples from the prospective study were shipped at room temperature or frozen. Trimming removed 0 bases from V and 1 base from J, leaving 12 bases between the germline ends. Inclusive of the bounding cysteine and phenylalanine, the CDR3 is 17 residues long. Only the CDR3 DNA stays, 51 bases, in frame from base 1. As encoded in the germline V gene (reference sequence), CDR1 is LNHNV while CDR2 is YYDKDF.

With respect to this clone: No cognate antigen has been identified for it. No clone much larger than this one lies a single base away; base qualities are absent.

The source of this sequence is a woman in her thirties or forties who had been exposed to COVID-19. Sequencing was done on a sample of PBMCs or T cells enriched from blood (not recorded which). The chain is made from TRBV15 and TRBJ2-2; TRBD2 is possibly the D segment (6 matching bases). In nucleotides, the sequence is TGTGCCACCAGCAGAGATTTAGGTAGCGGGAACACCGGGGAGCTGTTTTTT. It translates as CATSRDLGSGNTGELFF.